This TCR beta chain is drawn from a study of cytomegalovirus exposure and HLA in healthy donors (dated by TCRdb to 2015 to 2018). Regarding the complete study: In an earlier analysis of fewer than 750 of the donors, approximately 260 Gb of sequence data and some 100 million unique TCR beta sequences from 180 million or so T cells were reported. About 300 gigabases of sequencing data and about 92 million unique TCR sequences made up an early release that covered 500 to 650 HLA-typed donors. The genetic ancestry cluster associated with self-reported Caucasian donors included 81% of the roughly 360 genotyped donors. The study aimed to test whether signatures of past pathogen exposure could be identified by cataloging public T cell receptors. Using immunosequencing, the study profiled T cell repertoires from roughly 650 subjects and related those repertoires to cytomegalovirus serostatus. Along with the roughly 710-subject first cohort, a separate validation cohort of about 110 different subjects was used. The study combined high-throughput TCR immunosequencing, statistical association of individual TCRs with disease status, and machine learning to predict cytomegalovirus infection status. A later analysis re-examined previously published TCR beta repertoires from more than 650 donors and added high-resolution HLA genotyping to investigate patterns of TCR occurrence. In the later analysis, no new phenotypic data were used to find candidate immune exposures; instead, reliance was placed on TCR beta sequences and their occurrence across donors. To decide whether each TCR beta V gene segment behaved as functional or pseudogenic, an earlier analysis of some 570 of the donors relied on high-throughput TCR beta sequencing. Donor age, sex, ethnicity and CMV serostatus were compiled alongside the repertoire data. Genome-wide SNP genotypes for about three fifths of the roughly 670 donors were used in a later genetic analysis, which treated that subset as a discovery cohort. All discovery cohort repertoires had been generated on a single sequencing platform. HLA typing covered class I and class II loci at four-digit resolution. The number of donors typed differed by locus, with about 629-640 for A, B, C, DRB1 and DQB1, 522 for DQA1, over 600 for DPA1, and some 470 for DPB1. Roughly 5 DR-DQ haplotypes were treated as single units for association and clustering because of strong linkage in the cohort. Among roughly 370 genotyped donors of the cohort, an average of about 240,000 unique TCR beta nucleotide sequences were sequenced per donor, about a sixth of them non-productive. General study outcomes and caveats: The study listed approximately 160 TCR beta chains as associated with cytomegalovirus. Linkage disequilibrium might explain the correlated functional status among segregating V segments, but an unknown experimental factor could not be ruled out. At a false discovery rate of 0.05, a later analysis linked 15,000 to 20,000 TCR beta sequences to specific HLA alleles. Assigning TCR associations to individual alleles was difficult when HLA alleles, especially DR and DQ, strongly co-occurred. Across donors, most TCR sequences were observed very rarely, whereas some public TCRs were present in many individuals. A cluster of highly shared sequence variants was judged likely to be a technical artifact of the sequencing pipeline. A later analysis reported that several top co-occurrence clusters appeared linked to parvovirus B19, influenza, CMV and Epstein-Barr virus. In both the original and validation cohorts, the classifier was reported to diagnose cytomegalovirus status with high specificity and sensitivity. Some IMGT-functional V segments, including TRBV6-2 and TRBV6-3, could not be told apart with the 87-base-pair reads, so those segments were excluded. A further reported finding was that TCR beta sequences accurately predicted the HLA-A and HLA-B alleles for most subjects in the first cohort. The cohort was sequenced for TCR beta chains only, and without alpha or paired-chain data the features that could be detected were limited. The authors suggested that the approach could potentially be generalized to other disease states and immunological phenotypes. A later genetic analysis associated a missense DCLRE1C variant with V-gene and J-gene trimming of TCR beta chains, and an independent cohort replicated the association. In an earlier analysis of approximately 600 of the donors, most TCR beta V segments were observed in productive rearrangements about 87% or about 30% of the time, broadly matching IMGT annotations. In vitro tests confirmed that three of the cytomegalovirus-associated TCR beta chains recognize cytomegalovirus antigens. Roughly 17 rarely observed V segments, including chromosome 9 orphons, were excluded from the earlier analysis of several hundred of the donors because counts were too low. HLA typing was unavailable for some donors at each locus, so association tests used only the typed subset. A later genetic analysis reported fewer N-insertions in productive TCRs among donors in an Asian-associated ancestry cluster than the roughly 640-donor mean. According to a later analysis, most CMV-associated TCR beta chains appeared to be HLA-restricted, and the HLA associations seemed to be driven largely by CMV exposure. In a later analysis, TCR association rates were found to vary across HLA loci, with the most associated TCRs seen for DRB1 alleles and the fewest for HLA-C alleles. Presence/absence analyses assumed roughly uniform sequencing depth across donors, an assumption that may not hold. CMV serostatus was the only immune exposure information available for the cohort. In a later analysis, HLA-associated TCR beta chains were found to be more clonally expanded and to have lower generation probabilities than equally common non-associated chains.

The cohort comprised more than 550 healthy bone marrow donors. All cohort members were sampled while nominally healthy, although unrecorded immune exposures were likely present. The donor was CMV seronegative and was included in the group of hundreds of seronegative cohort members. A peripheral blood sample was collected from each donor, and TCR beta sequencing was performed on peripheral blood mononuclear cells. The Qiagen DNeasy Blood Extraction Kit was used to extract genomic DNA from the blood cell samples. Library preparation was by the immunoSEQ multiplex PCR assay. A mixture of 60 forward primers for TCR Vbeta segments and 13 reverse primers for TCR Jbeta segments was used in the multiplex PCR. A multiplex PCR assay on genomic DNA amplified the CDR3 region of rearranged TCR beta genes. The Illumina HiSeq System was used to sequence the amplified TCR beta libraries as 87-base-pair reads. From the authors' description of their analysis: A later analysis counted some 74 million unique TCR beta chains across the 690 or so repertoires, and around 12 million of these chains were shared by at least two donors. A nearest-neighbor algorithm error-corrected the raw reads and collapsed the reads into unique sequences, merging closely related sequences to remove PCR and sequencing errors. To assign V, D and J gene segments, CDR3 sequences were aligned to IMGT reference sequences. Each retained sequence needed at least a six-nucleotide match to both a V gene segment and a J gene segment. Rearrangements were classified as productive when the CDR3 lacked stop codons and remained in frame with V and J, and all other rearrangements were classified as non-productive. Following IMGT convention, CDR3 was defined as the stretch from the second conserved V-encoded cysteine up to the conserved J-encoded phenylalanine. The earlier analysis of fewer than 700 of the donors excluded sequences that lacked an unambiguous match to a single V gene segment. An earlier analysis of several hundred of the donors classified V segments as functional when productive rearrangements were above 56.7% and as segregating when the standard deviation between donors was above 5%. A statistical classification framework was built to diagnose cytomegalovirus status from the catalog of TCR beta chain sequences. In a later analysis, V and J genes were assigned by comparing TCR nucleotide sequences against IMGT/GENE-DB human TR gene sequences. A later analysis assigned CDR3 sequences and most-parsimonious VDJ recombination scenarios with the TCRdist pipeline. In a later analysis, each TCR beta chain was defined by its CDR3 amino acid sequence together with its V-gene family, and reads without a unique V-gene family were excluded. A later analysis removed 500 to 650 highly shared, low-generation-probability nucleotide sequences to deal with suspected cross-contamination and a sequencing artifact. A later analysis calculated a clonal expansion index for each public chain from normalized within-repertoire ranks of inferred template counts. A later analysis computed generation probabilities with a VDJ recombination model fitted to out-of-frame rearrangements, and checked the results against IGoR. In a later analysis, hypergeometric tests were used to score TCR-TCR, TCR-HLA and TCR-CMV co-occurrence, with a repertoire-size bias correction applied to TCR pairs. A later analysis estimated false discovery rates by permuting HLA or CMV assignments 20 times. In a later analysis, co-occurring TCRs were grouped with DBSCAN, and TCRdist sequence similarity was added when clustering was performed within HLA-allele-positive subsets. Repertoires with fewer than 30,000 or more than 120,000 public chains were left out of co-occurrence clustering, as were about five repertoires with anomalous nucleotide sharing. TCRdb obtained this table from immuneACCESS and retained in-frame rearrangements with V and J assigned. These tables miss some clones; where compared with another copy, unresolved V genes account for less than half of the shortfall, and the remainder is unexplained. The DNA was the basis for D and trimming; V, J and clone size are from that table. This sample is represented by about 200,000 clones; 65% to 85% of them were singletons. Jointly, the top ten make up roughly 0.098% of the sample.

On this clone itself: What this receptor recognizes is not known. No base-level quality is on record; no much larger clone is a single base apart.

The CDR3, cysteine through phenylalanine, is 14 amino acids long. Kept here is only the CDR3 DNA, which spans 42 bases and is read in frame from base 1. CDR1 LNHDA and CDR2 SQIVND are derived from the germline V gene (reference sequence). V is shortened by 5 bases, J by 2 bases, and the region joining them spans 10 bases. The clonotype was recovered from a boy younger than 10 in good health and CMV-seronegative. The rearrangement joined TRBV19 to TRBJ1-5; no confident D gene assignment can be made. What was sequenced was PBMCs. This receptor has the CDR3 CASSAQIGNQPQHF. The nucleotides read TGTGCCAGTAGTGCTCAGATTGGCAATCAGCCCCAGCATTTT.